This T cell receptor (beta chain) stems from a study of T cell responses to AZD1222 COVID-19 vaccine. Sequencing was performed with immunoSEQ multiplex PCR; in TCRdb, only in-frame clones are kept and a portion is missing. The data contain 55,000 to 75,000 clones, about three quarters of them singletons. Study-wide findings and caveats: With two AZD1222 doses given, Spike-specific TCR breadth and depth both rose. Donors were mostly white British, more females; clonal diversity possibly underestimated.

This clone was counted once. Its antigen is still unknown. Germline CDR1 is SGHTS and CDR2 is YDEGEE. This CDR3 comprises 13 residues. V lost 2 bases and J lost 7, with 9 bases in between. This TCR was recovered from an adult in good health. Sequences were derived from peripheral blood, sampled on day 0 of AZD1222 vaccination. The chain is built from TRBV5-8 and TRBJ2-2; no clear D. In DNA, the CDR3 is TGTGCCAGCAGCTTACGTGGGGACGGGGAGCTGTTTTTT. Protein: CASSLRGDGELFF.